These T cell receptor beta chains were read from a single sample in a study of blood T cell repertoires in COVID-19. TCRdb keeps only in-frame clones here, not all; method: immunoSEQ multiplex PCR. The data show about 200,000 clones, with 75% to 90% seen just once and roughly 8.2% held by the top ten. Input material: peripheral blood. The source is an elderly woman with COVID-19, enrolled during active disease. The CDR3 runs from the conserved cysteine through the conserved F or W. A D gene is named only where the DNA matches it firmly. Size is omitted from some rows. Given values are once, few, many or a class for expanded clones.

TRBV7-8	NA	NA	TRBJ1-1	TGTGCCAGCAGATCAGACTACTCGGCAGGAGACACTGAAGCTTTCTTT	CASRSDYSAGDTEAFF
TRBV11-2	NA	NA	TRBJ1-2	TGTGCCAGCAGCTTGTACAGGGTGGATGGCTACACCTTC	CASSLYRVDGYTF
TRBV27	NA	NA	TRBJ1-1	TGTGCCAGCCAGGCGGGGGGAGGTGAAGCTTTCTTT	CASQAGGGEAFF
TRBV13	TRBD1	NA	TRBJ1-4	TGTGCCAGCAGCGTTGGACAGGGGGGAAATGAAAAACTGTTTTTT	CASSVGQGGNEKLFF
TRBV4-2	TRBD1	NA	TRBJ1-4	TGTGCCAGCAGCCAGTCACAGGGGAGCACTAATGAAAAACTGTTTTTT	CASSQSQGSTNEKLFF
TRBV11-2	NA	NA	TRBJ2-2	TGTGCCAGCAGCTTGGAAGGGGTCACCGGGGAGCTGTTTTTT	CASSLEGVTGELFF
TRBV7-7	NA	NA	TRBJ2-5	TGTGCTAGCAGCTTGGTGGGGCAGAAGCAAGAGACCCAGTACTTC	CASSLVGQKQETQYF
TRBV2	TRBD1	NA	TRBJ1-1	TGTGCCAGCAGCTTTCAGGGGGCGAGCACTGAAGCTTTCTTT	CASSFQGASTEAFF
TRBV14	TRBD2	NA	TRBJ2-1	TGTGCCAGCAGCTCTCTAGCGGGAGCTTCCTACAATGAGCAGTTCTTC	CASSSLAGASYNEQFF
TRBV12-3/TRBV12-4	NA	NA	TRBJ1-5	TGTGCCAGCACCTCAGACAATCAGCCCCAGCATTTT	CASTSDNQPQHF
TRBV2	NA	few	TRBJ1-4	TGTGCCAGCAGCCCCGAATCAGTTGTGGAAAAACTGTTTTTT	CASSPESVVEKLFF
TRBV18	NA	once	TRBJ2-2	TGTGCCAGCTCACCGTTCAGGGAGAACACCGGGGAGCTGTTTTTT	CASSPFRENTGELFF
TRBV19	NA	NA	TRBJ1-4	TGTGCCAGTAGTGGCCGGCTCGGGGAAAAACTGTTTTTT	CASSGRLGEKLFF
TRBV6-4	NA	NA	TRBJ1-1	TGTGCCAGCAGTCAGGGAGGGGACACTGAAGCTTTCTTT	CASSQGGDTEAFF
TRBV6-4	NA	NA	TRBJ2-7	TGTGCCAGCAGTGACGTGAACAGGCCATACTCCTACGAGCAGTACTTC	CASSDVNRPYSYEQYF
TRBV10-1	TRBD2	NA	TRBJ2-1	TGCGCCAGCAGTAATAGCGGGGGGGCCCGTGAGCAGTTCTTC	CASSNSGGAREQFF
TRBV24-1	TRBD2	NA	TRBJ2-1	TGTGCCACCAGTGCGGCGGGAGTCCGTTCAGGCAATGAGCAGTTCTTC	CATSAAGVRSGNEQFF
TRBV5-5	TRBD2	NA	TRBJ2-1	TGTGCCAGCAGCTTTAGCGGGGCAGAGTACAATGAGCAGTTCTTC	CASSFSGAEYNEQFF
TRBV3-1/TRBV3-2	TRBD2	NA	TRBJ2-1	TGTGCCAGCAGCCAACGGACTAGCGGCCTCTACAATGAGCAGTTCTTC	CASSQRTSGLYNEQFF
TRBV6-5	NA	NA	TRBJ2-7	TGTGCCAGCAGGACTACAGGAGGGACCTACGAGCAGTACTTC	CASRTTGGTYEQYF
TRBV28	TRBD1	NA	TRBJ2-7	TGTGCCAGCAGTGGACAGGGCCTAACCTACGAGCAGTACTTC	CASSGQGLTYEQYF
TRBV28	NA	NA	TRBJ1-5	TGTGCCAGCAAAGATGCGAGGCAGCCCCAGCATTTT	CASKDARQPQHF
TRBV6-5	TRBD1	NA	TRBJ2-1	TGTGCCAGCAGGGAGGGACAGGGCTCCAATGAGCAGTTCTTC	CASREGQGSNEQFF
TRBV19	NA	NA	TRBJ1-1	TGTGCCAGTAGAAGCAGGCCGGGGGGCACTGAAGCTTTCTTT	CASRSRPGGTEAFF
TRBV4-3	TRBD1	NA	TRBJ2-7	TGCGCCAGCAGCCAAGATCACAGGGGCTACGAGCAGTACTTC	CASSQDHRGYEQYF
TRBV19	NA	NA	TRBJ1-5	TGTGCCAGTCTTCGGGGCAGCGGGAGCAATCAGCCCCAGCATTTT	CASLRGSGSNQPQHF
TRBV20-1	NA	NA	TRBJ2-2	TGCAGTGCTAGTGGTAGCCTAAACACCGGGGAGCTGTTTTTT	CSASGSLNTGELFF
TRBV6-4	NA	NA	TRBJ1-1	TGTGCCAGCACGAACACTCGGACCTCTAAGGGGGACACTGAAGCTTTCTTT	CASTNTRTSKGDTEAFF
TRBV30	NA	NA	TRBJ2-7	TGTGCCTGGAGAAATTGGGCAGGAGGAAACTCCTACGAGCAGTACTTC	CAWRNWAGGNSYEQYF
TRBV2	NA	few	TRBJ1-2	TGTGCCAGCAGGGGAGCTAACTATGGCTACACCTTC	CASRGANYGYTF
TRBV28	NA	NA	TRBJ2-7	TGTGCCAGCAGTTTCGGGAGCTTGTCCCCCTTTGAGCAGTACTTC	CASSFGSLSPFEQYF
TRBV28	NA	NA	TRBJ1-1	TGTGCCAACAGTTTCAGACAGCCGAACACTGAAGCTTTCTTT	CANSFRQPNTEAFF
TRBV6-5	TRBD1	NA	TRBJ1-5	TGTGCCAGCAGACCTCCGGGACAGAGCAATCAGCCCCAGCATTTT	CASRPPGQSNQPQHF
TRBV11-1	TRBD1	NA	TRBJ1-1	TGTGCCAGCAGCTTGGGACAGGGGGTGGTCAACACTGAAGCTTTCTTT	CASSLGQGVVNTEAFF
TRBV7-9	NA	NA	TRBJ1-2	TGTGCCAGCAGCACAGTGACCGGAGGCTACACCTTC	CASSTVTGGYTF
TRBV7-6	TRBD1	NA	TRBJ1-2	TGTGCCAGCAGCTCCTATCCGGGACAGGGCATCCATGGCTACACCTTC	CASSSYPGQGIHGYTF